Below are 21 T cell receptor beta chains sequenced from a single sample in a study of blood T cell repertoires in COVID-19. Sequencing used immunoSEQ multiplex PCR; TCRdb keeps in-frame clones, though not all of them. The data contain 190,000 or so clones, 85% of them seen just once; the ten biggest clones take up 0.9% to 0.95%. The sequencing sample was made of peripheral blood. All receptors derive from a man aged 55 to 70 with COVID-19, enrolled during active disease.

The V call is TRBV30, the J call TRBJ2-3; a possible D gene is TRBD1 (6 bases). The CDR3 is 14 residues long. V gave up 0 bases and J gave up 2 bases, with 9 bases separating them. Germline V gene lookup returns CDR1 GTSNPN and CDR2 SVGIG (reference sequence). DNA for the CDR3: TGTGCCTGGAGTGTAGGACAGTACACAGATACGCAGTATTTT. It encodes CAWSVGQYTDTQYF.

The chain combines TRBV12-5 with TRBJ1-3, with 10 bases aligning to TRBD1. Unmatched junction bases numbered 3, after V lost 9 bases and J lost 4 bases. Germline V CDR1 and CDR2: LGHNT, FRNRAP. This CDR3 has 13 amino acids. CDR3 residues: CASGQGGGNTIYF. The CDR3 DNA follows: TGTGCTAGCGGACAGGGGGGCGGAAACACCATATATTTT.

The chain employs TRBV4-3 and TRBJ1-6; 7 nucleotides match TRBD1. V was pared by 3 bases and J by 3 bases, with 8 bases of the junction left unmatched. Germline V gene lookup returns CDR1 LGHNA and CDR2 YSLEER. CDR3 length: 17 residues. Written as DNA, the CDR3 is TGCGCCAGCAGCCAGAGGACAGGAGGCTTCTATAATTCACCCCTCCACTTT. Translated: CASSQRTGGFYNSPLHF.

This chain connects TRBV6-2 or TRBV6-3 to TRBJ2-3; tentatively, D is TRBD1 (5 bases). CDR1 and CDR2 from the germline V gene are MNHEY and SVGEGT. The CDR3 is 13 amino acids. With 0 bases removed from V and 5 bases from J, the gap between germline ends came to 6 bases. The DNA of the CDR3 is TGTGCCAGCAGTTACTCAGGGGTAGATACGCAGTATTTT. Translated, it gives CASSYSGVDTQYF.

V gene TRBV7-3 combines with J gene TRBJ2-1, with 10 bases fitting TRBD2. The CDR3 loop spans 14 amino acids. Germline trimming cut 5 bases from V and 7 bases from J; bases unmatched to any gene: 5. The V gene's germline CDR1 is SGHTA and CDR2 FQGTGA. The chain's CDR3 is CASSPGLATNEQFF. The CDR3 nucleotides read TGTGCCAGCAGCCCGGGACTAGCGACGAATGAGCAGTTCTTC. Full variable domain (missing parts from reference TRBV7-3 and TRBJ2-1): GAGVSQTPSNKVTEKGKYVELRCDPISGHTALYWYRQSLGQGPEFLIYFQGTGAADDSGLPNDRFFAVRPEGSVSTLKIQRTERGDSAVYLCASSPGLATNEQFFGPGTRLTVL.

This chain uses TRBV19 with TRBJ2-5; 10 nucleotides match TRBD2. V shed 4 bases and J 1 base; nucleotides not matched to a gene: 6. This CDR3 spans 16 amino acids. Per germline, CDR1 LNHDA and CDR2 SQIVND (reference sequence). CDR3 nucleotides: TGTGCCAGTAGTAATCCTAGCGGGAGTGGCCAAGAGACCCAGTACTTC. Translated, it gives CASSNPSGSGQETQYF.

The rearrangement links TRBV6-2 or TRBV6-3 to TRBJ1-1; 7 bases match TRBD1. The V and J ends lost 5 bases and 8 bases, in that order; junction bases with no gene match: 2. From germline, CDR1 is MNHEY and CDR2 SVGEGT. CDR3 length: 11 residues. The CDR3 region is CASSQGQEAFF. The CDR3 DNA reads TGTGCCAGCAGTCAGGGACAGGAAGCTTTCTTT.

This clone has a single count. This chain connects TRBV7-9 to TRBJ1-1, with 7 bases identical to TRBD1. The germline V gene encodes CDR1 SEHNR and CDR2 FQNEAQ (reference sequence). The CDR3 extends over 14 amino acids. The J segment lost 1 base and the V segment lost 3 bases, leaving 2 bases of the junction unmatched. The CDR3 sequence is CASSFNRGNTEAFF. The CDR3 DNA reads TGTGCCAGCAGCTTCAACAGGGGGAACACTGAAGCTTTCTTT.

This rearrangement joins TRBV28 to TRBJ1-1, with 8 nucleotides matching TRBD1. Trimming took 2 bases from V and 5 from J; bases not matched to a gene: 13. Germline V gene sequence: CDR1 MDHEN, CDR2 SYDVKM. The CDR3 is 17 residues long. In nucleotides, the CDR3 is TGTGCCAGCAGTTTAGAATTGGGAACAGGGGGAAAGACTGAAGCTTTCTTT. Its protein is CASSLELGTGGKTEAFF.

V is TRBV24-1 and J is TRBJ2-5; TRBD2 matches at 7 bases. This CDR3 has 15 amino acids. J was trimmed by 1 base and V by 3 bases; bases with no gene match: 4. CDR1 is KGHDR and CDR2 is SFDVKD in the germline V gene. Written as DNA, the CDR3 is TGTGCCACCAGTGATGGGAGGGTGGTCCAAGAGACCCAGTACTTC. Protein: CATSDGRVVQETQYF.

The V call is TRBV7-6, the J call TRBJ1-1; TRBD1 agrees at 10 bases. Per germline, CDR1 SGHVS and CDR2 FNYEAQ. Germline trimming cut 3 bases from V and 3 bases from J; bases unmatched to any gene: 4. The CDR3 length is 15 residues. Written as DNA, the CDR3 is TGTGCCAGCAGCTTTGACAGGGGGCGATACACTGAAGCTTTCTTT. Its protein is CASSFDRGRYTEAFF.

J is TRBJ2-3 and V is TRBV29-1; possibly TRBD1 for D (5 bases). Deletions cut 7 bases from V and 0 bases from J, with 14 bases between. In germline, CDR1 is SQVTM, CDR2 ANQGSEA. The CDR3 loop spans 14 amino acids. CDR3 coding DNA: TGCAGCGCCGACAGTAAGGTTAGCACAGATACGCAGTATTTT. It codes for CSADSKVSTDTQYF.

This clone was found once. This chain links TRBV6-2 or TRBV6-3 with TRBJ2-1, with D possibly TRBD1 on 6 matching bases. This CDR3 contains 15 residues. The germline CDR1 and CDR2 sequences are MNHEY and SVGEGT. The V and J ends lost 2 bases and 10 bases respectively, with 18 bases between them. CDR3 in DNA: TGTGCCAGCAGTTACAGCCTTCGGACAGTTAACGAGCAGTTCTTC. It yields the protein CASSYSLRTVNEQFF.

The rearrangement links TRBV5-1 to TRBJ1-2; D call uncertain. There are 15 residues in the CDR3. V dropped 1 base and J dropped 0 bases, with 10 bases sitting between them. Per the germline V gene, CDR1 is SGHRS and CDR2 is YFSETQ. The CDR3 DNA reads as TGCGCCAGCAGCTTGTTGAGCCTCCCTAACTATGGCTACACCTTC. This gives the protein CASSLLSLPNYGYTF.

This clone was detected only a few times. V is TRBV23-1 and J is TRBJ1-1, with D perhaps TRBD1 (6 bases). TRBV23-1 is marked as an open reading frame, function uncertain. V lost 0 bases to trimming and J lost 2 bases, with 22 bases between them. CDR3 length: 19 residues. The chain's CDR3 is CASSQSVWSGVPSNTEAFF. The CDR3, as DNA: TGCGCCAGCAGTCAATCAGTTTGGTCAGGGGTCCCTTCAAACACTGAAGCTTTCTTT.

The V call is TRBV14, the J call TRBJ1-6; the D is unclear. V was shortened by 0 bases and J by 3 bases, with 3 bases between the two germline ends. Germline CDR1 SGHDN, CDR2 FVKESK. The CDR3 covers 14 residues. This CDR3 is CASSQELYNSPLHF. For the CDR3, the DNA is TGTGCCAGCAGCCAAGAACTCTATAATTCACCCCTCCACTTT.

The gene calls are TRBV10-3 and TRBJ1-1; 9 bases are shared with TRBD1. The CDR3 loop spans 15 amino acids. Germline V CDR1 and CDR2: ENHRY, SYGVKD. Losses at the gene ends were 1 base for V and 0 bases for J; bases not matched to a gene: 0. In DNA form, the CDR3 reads TGTGCCATCAGTGAGTGGACAGGGGTGAACACTGAAGCTTTCTTT. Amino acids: CAISEWTGVNTEAFF.

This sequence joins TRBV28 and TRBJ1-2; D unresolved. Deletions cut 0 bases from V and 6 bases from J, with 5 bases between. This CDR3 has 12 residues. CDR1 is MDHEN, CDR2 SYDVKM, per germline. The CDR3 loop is CASSLWADGYTF. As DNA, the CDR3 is TGTGCCAGCAGTTTATGGGCGGATGGCTACACCTTC.

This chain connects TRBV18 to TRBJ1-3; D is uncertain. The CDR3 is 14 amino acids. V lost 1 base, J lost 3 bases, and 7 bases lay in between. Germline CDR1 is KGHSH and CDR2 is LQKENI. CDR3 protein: CASSPQGVGNTIYF. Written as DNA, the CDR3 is TGTGCCAGCTCACCACAGGGAGTTGGAAACACCATATATTTT. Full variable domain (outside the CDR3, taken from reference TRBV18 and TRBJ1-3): NAGVMQNPRHLVRRRGQEARLRCSPMKGHSHVYWYRQLPEEGLKFMVYLQKENIIDESGMPKERFSAEFPKEGPSILRIQQVVRGDSAAYFCASSPQGVGNTIYFGEGSWLTVV.

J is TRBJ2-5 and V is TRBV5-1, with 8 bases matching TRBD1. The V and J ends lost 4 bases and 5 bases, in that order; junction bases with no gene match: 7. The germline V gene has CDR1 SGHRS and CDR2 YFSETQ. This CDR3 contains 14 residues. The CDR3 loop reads CASSLDYRGETQYF. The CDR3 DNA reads TGCGCCAGCAGCCTCGATTACAGGGGGGAGACCCAGTACTTC. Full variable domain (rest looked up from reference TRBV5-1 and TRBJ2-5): KAGVTQTPRYLIKTRGQQVTLSCSPISGHRSVSWYQQTPGQGLQFLFEYFSETQRNKGNFPGRFSGRQFSNSRSEMNVSTLELGDSALYLCASSLDYRGETQYFGPGTRLLVL.

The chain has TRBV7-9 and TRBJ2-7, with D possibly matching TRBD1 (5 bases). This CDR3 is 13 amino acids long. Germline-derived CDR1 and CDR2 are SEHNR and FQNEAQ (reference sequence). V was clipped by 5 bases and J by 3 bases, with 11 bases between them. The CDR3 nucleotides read TGTGCCAGCAGCCACAGGAAGTTCTACGAGCAGTACTTC. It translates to CASSHRKFYEQYF.